This TCR beta chain was captured by sequencing in a study of blood T cells in healthy people across ages. Overall study results and limits: Roughly linear declines in TCR beta diversity per million T cells occurred with age. CMV status of donors was not determined, possibly confounding expanded clonotype changes.

CDR3 length: 15 residues. Germline-derived CDR1 and CDR2 are DFQATT and SNEGSKA (reference sequence). Those donating, healthy Caucasian individuals from Russia, were aged 6 to 90. PBMCs, at least 7 million per sample, were isolated. Details on this clonotype: The antigen is not known.

Next came a second PCR, run for about 6 to 11 cycles, which used a sample-barcoded 5' primer along with a J-beta primer mix. TCRdb fed the 5' RACE reads into MiXCR, producing one record per CDR3 protein. The data show about 1.5 million distinct CDR3 sequences, 42% seen once. The V and J genes are TRBV20-1 and TRBJ2-1; no clear D. TRBJ2-7 explains the end of the DNA better; the J call may be wrong. Material for sequencing was blood. The sequence was collected from a young woman in good health. The DNA of the CDR3 is TGCAGTGCTAGACCACCATTGGTTTGGGCCGATGAGCAGTACTTC. It codes for CSARPPLVWADEQYF.